Reported below is one T cell receptor beta chain. This may arise from a read error, as a much more abundant clone is one base away. The conserved phenylalanine or tryptophan is not found at the CDR3 terminus, so this likely reflects a read error. The data were taken from a study of T cells in Graves' hyperthyroidism and ophthalmopathy. From RNA transcripts, TCR beta CDR3 regions were amplified. First-round RT-PCR with HTBI primers amplified the TCR CDR3 region. TCRdb reprocessed the multiplex PCR reads via MiXCR and lists one record per CDR3 protein. This repertoire shows approximately 600,000 distinct CDR3 sequences, around 16% found once; its top ten account for about 3.8%. Graves' hyperthyroidism without ophthalmopathy progression within 18 months was termed stable. Hyperthyroidism patients were newly diagnosed, had disease duration under 2 months, and were aged 18 to 65 years. PBMCs stemmed from 8.5 to 10 ml fresh peripheral blood.

Germline CDR1 is SNHLY and CDR2 is FYNNEI. Deletions cut 6 bases from V and 1 base from J, with 16 bases between. This CDR3 is 16 amino acids long. The sequence was obtained from a woman in her twenties or thirties with Graves' hyperthyroidism. The chain couples TRBV2 to TRBJ2-1, with D tentatively TRBD2 (6 bases). Source material: blood. The DNA of the CDR3 is TGTGCCAGCAGGGAGGGACTGAAAATATCCTACAATGAGCAGTTCCTC. This translates into CASREGLKISYNEQFL.